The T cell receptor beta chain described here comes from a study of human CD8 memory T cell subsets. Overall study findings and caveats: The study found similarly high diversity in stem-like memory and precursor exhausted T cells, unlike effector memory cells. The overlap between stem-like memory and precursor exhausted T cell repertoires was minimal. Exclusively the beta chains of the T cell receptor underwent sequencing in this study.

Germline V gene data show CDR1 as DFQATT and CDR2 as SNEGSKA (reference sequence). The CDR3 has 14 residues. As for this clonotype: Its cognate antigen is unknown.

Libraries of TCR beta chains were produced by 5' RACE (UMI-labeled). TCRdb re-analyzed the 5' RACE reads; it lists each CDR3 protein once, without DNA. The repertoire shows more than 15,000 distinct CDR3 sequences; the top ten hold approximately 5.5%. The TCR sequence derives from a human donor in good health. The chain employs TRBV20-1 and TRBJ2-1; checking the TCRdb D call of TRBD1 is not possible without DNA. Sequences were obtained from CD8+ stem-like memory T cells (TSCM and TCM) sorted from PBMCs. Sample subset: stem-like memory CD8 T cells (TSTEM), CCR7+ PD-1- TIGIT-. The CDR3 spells CSARILAGGNEQFF.